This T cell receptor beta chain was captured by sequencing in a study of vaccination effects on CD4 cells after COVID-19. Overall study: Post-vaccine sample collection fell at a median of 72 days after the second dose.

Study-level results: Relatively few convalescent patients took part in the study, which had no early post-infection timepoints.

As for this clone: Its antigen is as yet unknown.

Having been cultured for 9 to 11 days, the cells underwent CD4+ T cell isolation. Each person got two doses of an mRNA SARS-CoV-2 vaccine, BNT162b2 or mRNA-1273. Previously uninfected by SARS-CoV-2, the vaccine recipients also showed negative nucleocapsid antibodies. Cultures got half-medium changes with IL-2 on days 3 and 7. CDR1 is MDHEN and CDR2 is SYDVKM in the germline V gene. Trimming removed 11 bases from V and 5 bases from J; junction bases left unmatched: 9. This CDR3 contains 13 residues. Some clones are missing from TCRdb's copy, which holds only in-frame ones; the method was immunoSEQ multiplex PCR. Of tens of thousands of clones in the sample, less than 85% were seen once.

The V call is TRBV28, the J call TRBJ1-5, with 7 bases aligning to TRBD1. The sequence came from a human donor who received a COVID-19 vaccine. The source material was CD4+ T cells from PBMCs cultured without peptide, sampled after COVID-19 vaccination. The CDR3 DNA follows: TGTGCCGGGACGACAGGGAACTATCAGCCCCAGCATTTT. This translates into CAGTTGNYQPQHF.